Listed below are T cell receptor beta chains from one sample, sequenced in a study of T-cell memory formation after mild COVID-19. TCRdb reanalysed the 5' RACE reads using MiXCR and keeps one entry per CDR3 protein. The sample yields roughly 370,000 distinct CDR3 sequences, approximately 16% seen once. Sequencing was performed on PBMCs or a T cell subset sorted from them (not recorded which). All receptors derive from a young man who had mild COVID-19 (a few samples of this study predate the infection). Cell type and time point are not known. Each CDR3 is given with its conserved first and last residue.

CDR3	V	J
CASSFITGELFF	TRBV19	TRBJ2-2
CASSTARGWETQYF	TRBV11-2	TRBJ2-5
CASSLRARVQETQYF	TRBV7-2	TRBJ2-5
CASSRGQGAGNTIYF	TRBV4-1	TRBJ1-3
CASSLRDRGSYGYTF	TRBV4-2	TRBJ1-2
CASSSMVYQPQHF	TRBV12-3/TRBV12-4	TRBJ1-5
CASSYLVDEQFF	TRBV12-3/TRBV12-4	TRBJ2-1
CSAQYRGSNTEAFF	TRBV20-1	TRBJ1-1
CASRSGEWEQYF	TRBV5-1	TRBJ2-7
CASSPRGPAVTDTQYF	TRBV7-8	TRBJ2-3
CASSQDGLPLQGEFF	TRBV4-3	TRBJ2-1
CASNDRAYSPLHF	TRBV6-6	TRBJ1-6
CSASGAAGEQFF	TRBV20-1	TRBJ2-1
CASSVGLAGATGELFF	TRBV9	TRBJ2-2
CASIREGRETQYF	TRBV2	TRBJ2-5
CASRAGPNSGYTF	TRBV5-1	TRBJ1-2
CASSWTAGGADQPQHF	TRBV2	TRBJ1-5
CASSLFRGNSPLHF	TRBV27	TRBJ1-6
CSARLTGANYGYTF	TRBV20-1	TRBJ1-2
CASYQGLVGEQFF	TRBV2	TRBJ2-1
CASSFSGGPMNTGELFF	TRBV12-3/TRBV12-4	TRBJ2-2
CSVALYSGNTIYF	TRBV29-1	TRBJ1-3